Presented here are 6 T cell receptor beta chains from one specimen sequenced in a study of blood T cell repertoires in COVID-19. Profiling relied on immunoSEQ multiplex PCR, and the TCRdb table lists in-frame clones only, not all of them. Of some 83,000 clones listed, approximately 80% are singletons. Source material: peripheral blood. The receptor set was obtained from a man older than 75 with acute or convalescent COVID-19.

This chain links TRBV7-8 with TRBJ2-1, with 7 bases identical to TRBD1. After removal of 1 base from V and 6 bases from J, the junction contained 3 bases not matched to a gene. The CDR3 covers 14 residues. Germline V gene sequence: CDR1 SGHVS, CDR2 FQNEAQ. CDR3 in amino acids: CASSLGNRGNEQFF. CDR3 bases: TGTGCCAGCAGCTTAGGCAACAGGGGCAATGAGCAGTTCTTC.

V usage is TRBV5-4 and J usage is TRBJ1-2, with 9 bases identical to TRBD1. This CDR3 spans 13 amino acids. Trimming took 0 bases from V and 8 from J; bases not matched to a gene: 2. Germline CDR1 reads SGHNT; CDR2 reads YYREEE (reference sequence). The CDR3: CASSLDRGLGYTF. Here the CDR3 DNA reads TGTGCCAGCAGCTTGGACAGGGGGCTCGGCTACACCTTC.

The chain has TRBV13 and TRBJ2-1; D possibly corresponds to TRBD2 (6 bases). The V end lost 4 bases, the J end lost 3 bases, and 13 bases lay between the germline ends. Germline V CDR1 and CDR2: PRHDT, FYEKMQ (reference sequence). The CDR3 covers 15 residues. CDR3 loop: CASSSNGGVYNEQFF. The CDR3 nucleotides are TGTGCCAGCAGCTCTAACGGGGGAGTCTACAATGAGCAGTTCTTC.

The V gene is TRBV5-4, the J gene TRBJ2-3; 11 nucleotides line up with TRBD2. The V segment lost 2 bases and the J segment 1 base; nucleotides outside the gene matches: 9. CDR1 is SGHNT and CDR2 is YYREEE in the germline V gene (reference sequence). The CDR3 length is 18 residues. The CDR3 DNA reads TGTGCCAGCAGCTTCCCCGGGACTAGCGGTTTTGGCACAGATACGCAGTATTTT. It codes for CASSFPGTSGFGTDTQYF. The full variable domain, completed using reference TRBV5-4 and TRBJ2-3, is ETGVTQSPTHLIKTRGQQVTLRCSSQSGHNTVSWYQQALGQGPQFIFQYYREEENGRGNFPPRFSGLQFPNYSSELNVNALELDDSALYLCASSFPGTSGFGTDTQYFGPGTRLTVL.

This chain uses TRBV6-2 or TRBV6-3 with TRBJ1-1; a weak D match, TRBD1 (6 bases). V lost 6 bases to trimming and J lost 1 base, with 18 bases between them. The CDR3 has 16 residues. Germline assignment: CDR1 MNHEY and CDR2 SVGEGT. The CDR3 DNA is TGTGCCAGCAGCTCGACCAGGGGAAGAGGGAACACTGAAGCTTTCTTT. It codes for CASSSTRGRGNTEAFF.

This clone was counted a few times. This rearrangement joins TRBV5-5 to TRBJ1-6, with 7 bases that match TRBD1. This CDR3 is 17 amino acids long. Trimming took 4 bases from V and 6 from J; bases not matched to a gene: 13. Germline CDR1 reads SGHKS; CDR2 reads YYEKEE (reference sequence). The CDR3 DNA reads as TGTGCCAGCAGCCCTATAAACACCGGGACAGTTAATTCACCCCTCCACTTT. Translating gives CASSPINTGTVNSPLHF.